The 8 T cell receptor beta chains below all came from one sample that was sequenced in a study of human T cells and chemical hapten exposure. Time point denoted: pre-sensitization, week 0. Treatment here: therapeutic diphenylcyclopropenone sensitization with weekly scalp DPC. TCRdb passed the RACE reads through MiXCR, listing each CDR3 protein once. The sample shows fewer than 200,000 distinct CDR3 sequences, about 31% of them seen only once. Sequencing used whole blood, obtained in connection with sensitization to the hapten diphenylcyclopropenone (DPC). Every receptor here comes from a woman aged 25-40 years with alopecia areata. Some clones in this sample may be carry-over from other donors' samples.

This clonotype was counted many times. CDR3 nucleotides: TGCGCCAGCAGCCAAGAGGGAAGGGGTAATATCGAGACCCAGTACTTC. Translated, it gives CASSQEGRGNIETQYF. The V gene is TRBV4-1, the J gene TRBJ2-5; D might be TRBD1 (5 bases). The germline CDR1 and CDR2 sequences are MGHRA and YSYEKL. V was cut by 0 bases and J by 5 bases, with 16 bases left in between. This CDR3 comprises 16 residues.

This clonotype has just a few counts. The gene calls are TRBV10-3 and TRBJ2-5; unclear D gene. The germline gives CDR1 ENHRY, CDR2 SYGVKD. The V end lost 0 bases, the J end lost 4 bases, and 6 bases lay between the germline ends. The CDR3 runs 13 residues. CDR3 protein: CAISESNGETQYF. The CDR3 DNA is TGTGCCATCAGTGAGTCGAACGGAGAGACCCAGTACTTC.

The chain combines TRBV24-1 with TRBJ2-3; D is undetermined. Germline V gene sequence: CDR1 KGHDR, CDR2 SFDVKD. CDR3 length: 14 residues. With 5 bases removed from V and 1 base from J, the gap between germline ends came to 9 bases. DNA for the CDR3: TGTGCCACCAGTGCGGAGACCGGCACAGATACGCAGTATTTT. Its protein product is CATSAETGTDTQYF.

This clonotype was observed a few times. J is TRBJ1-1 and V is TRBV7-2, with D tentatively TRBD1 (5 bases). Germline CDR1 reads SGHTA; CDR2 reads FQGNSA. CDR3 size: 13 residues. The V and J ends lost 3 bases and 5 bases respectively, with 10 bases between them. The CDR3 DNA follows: TGTGCCAGCAGCTTTACAGGCAGAACTGAAGCTTTCTTT. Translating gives CASSFTGRTEAFF. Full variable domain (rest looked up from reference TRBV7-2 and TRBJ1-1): GAGVSQSPSNKVTEKGKDVELRCDPISGHTALYWYRQSLGQGLEFLIYFQGNSAPDKSGLPSDRFSAERTGGSVSTLTIQRTQQEDSAVYLCASSFTGRTEAFFGQGTRLTVV.

DNA for the CDR3: TGTGCCAGCAGTCGCCAAACCGGGGGGTTATACGAGCAGTACTTC. This gives the protein CASSRQTGGLYEQYF. The chain employs TRBV6-5 and TRBJ2-7; 7 bases map to TRBD2. The V segment lost 5 bases and the J segment 4 bases; nucleotides outside the gene matches: 11. The CDR3 is 15 residues long. In germline, CDR1 is MNHEY, CDR2 SVGAGI.

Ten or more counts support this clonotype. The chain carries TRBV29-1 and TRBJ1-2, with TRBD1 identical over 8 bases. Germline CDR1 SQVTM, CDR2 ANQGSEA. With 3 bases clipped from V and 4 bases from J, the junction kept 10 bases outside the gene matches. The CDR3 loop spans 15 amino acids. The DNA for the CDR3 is TGCAGCGTTGAGATTAAGACAGGGGAAAGCTATGGCTACACCTTC. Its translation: CSVEIKTGESYGYTF.

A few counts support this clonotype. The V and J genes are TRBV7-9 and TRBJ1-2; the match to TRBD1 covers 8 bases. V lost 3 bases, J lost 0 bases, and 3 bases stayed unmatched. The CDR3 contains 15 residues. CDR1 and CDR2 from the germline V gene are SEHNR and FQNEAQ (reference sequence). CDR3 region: CASSLGQATNYGYTF. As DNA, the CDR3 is TGTGCCAGCAGCTTGGGACAGGCTACTAACTATGGCTACACCTTC.

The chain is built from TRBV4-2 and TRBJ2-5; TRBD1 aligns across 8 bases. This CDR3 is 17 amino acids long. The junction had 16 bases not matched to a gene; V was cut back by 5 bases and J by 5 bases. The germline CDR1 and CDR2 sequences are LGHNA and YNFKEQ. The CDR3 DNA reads TGTGCCAGCAGCGTTGCGGCAAACAGGGGGACTGTTGAGACCCAGTACTTC. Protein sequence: CASSVAANRGTVETQYF.